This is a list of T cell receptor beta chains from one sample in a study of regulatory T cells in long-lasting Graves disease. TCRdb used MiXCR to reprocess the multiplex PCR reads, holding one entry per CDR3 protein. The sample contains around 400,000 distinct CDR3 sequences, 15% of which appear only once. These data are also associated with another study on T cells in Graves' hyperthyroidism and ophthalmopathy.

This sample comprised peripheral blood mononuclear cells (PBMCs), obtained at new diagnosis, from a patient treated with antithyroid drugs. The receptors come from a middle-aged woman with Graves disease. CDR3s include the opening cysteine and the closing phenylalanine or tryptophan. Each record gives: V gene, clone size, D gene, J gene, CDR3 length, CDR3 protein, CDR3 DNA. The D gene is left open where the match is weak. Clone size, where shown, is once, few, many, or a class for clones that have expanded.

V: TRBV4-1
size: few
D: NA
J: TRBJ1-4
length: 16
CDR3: CASSQGGGPGWAKLFF
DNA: TGCGCCAGCAGCCAAGGGGGGGGGCCTGGATGGGCAAAACTGTTTTTT

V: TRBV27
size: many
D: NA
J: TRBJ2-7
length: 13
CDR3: CASSRTETYEQYF
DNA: TGTGCCAGCAGCAGAACAGAAACCTACGAGCAGTACTTC

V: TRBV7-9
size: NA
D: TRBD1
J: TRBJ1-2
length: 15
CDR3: CASSLGDRPNYGYTF
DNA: TGTGCCAGCAGCTTAGGGGACAGACCCAACTATGGCTACACCTTC

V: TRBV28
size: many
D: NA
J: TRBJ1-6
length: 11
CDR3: CASSWGSPLHF
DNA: TGTGCCAGCAGCTGGGGGTCTCCCCTCCACTTT

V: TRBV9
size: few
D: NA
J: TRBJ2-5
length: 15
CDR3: CASSAVGSVGETQYF
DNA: TGTGCCAGCAGCGCGGTTGGGAGTGTCGGGGAGACCCAGTACTTC

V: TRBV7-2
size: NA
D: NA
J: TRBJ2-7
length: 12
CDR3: CASSWYGDEQYF
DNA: TGTGCCAGCAGCTGGTACGGTGACGAGCAGTACTTC

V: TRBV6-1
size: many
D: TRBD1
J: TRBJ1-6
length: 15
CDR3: CASRRGQEGHSPLHF
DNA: TGTGCCAGCAGACGAGGACAGGAGGGGCATTCACCCCTCCACTTT

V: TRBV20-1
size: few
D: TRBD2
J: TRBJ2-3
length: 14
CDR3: CSAPSGASTDTQYF
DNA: TGCAGTGCTCCTAGCGGGGCTAGCACAGATACGCAGTATTTT

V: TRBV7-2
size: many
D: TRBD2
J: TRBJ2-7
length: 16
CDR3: CASSSQARLAGYEQYF
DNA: TGTGCCAGCAGCTCCCAGGCGAGACTAGCGGGCTACGAGCAGTACTTC

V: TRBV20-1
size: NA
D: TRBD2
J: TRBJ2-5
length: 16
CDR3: CSARDGTSGRAETQYF
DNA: TGCAGTGCTAGAGATGGGACTAGCGGGAGAGCAGAGACCCAGTACTTC

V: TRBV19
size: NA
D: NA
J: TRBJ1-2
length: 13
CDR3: CASSIVGGYVDTF
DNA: TGTGCCAGTAGTATAGTTGGGGGCTACGTGGACACCTTC

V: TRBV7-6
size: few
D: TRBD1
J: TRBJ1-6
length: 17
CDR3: CASSLEDRETNNSPLHF
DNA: TGTGCCAGCAGCTTAGAGGACAGGGAAACCAATAATTCACCCCTCCACTTT

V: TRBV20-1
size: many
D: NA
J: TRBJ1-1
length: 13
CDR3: CSAQGSTNTEAFF
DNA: TGCAGTGCCCAGGGATCAACGAACACTGAAGCTTTCTTT

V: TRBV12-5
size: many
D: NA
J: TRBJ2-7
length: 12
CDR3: CASGLVNYEQYF
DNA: TGTGCTAGTGGTTTGGTAAACTACGAGCAGTACTTC

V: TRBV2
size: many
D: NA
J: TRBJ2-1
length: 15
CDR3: CASRTEVYLYNEQFF
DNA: TGTGCCAGCAGGACGGAAGTTTATTTATACAATGAGCAGTTCTTC

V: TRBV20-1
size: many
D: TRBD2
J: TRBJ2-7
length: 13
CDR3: CSAGLAGGNEQYF
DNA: TGCAGTGCTGGCCTAGCGGGAGGAAACGAGCAGTACTTC

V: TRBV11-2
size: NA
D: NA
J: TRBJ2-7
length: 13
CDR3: CASSLEQNYEQYF
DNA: TGTGCCAGCAGCTTAGAACAGAACTACGAGCAGTACTTC

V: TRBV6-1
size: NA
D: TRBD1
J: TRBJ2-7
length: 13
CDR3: CATTGDRGYEQYF
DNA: TGTGCCACCACGGGGGACAGGGGCTACGAGCAGTACTTC

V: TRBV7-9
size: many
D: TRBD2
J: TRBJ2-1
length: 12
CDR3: CASSSGLAGLIF
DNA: TGTGCCAGCAGCTCTGGACTAGCGGGCCTTATCTTC

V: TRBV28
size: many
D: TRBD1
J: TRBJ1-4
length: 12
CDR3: CASRTGFEKLFF
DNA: TGTGCCAGCAGGACAGGGTTTGAAAAACTGTTTTTT

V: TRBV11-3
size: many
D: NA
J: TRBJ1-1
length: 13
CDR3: CASSRQGFPEAFF
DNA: TGTGCCAGCAGCCGTCAGGGTTTCCCTGAAGCTTTCTTT

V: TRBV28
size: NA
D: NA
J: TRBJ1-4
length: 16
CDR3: CASSPIPQKSLEKLFF
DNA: TGTGCCAGCAGCCCAATCCCGCAAAAATCCCTTGAAAAACTGTTTTTT

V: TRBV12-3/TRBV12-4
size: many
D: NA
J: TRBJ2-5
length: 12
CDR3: CASSGIGETQYF
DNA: TGTGCCAGCAGTGGGATTGGGGAGACCCAGTACTTC

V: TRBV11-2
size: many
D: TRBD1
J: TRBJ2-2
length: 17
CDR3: CASSFRPDRGHTGELFF
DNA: TGTGCCAGCAGCTTTCGACCCGACAGGGGGCACACCGGGGAGCTGTTTTTT

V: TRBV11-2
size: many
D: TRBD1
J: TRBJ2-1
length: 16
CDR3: CASSPWTGGADNEQFF
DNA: TGTGCCAGCAGCCCCTGGACAGGGGGCGCGGACAATGAGCAGTTCTTC

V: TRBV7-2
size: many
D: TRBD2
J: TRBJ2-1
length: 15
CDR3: CASSFYRGGHNEQFF
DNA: TGTGCCAGCAGCTTTTACCGGGGGGGGCACAATGAGCAGTTCTTC

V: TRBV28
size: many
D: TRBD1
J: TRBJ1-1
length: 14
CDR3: CASSFQGARNTAFF
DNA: TGTGCCAGCAGTTTTCAGGGGGCGCGTAATACGGCTTTCTTT

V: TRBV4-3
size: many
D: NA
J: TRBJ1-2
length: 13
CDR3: CASSQVNGNGYTF
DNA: TGCGCCAGCAGCCAAGTGAATGGGAATGGCTACACCTTC

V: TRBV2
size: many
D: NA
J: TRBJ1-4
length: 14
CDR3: CASSATGTNEKLFF
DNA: TGTGCCAGCAGTGCAACAGGGACTAATGAAAAACTGTTTTTT

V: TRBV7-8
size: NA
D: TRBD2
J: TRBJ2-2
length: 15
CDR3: CASRPSGRNTGELFF
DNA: TGTGCCAGCAGACCTAGCGGAAGGAACACCGGGGAGCTGTTTTTT

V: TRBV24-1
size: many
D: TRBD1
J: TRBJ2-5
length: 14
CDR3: CATGTGAGGETQYF
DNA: TGTGCCACCGGGACAGGGGCTGGGGGAGAGACCCAGTACTTC

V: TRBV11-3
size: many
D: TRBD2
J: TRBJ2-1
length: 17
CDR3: CASSLIRTSVTYNEQFF
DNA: TGTGCCAGCAGCTTGATAAGGACTAGCGTGACCTACAATGAGCAGTTCTTC

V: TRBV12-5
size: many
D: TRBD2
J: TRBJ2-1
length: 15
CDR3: CASGTGLASNNEQFF
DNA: TGTGCTAGTGGTACGGGACTAGCGTCAAACAATGAGCAGTTCTTC

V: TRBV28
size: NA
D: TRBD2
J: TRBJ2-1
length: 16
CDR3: CASSSLLAGAYNEQFF
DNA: TGTGCCAGCAGTTCCCTCTTAGCGGGAGCCTACAATGAGCAGTTCTTC

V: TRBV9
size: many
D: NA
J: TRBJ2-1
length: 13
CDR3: CASSPEYGLEQFF
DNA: TGTGCCAGCAGCCCAGAGTACGGCCTTGAACAGTTCTTC

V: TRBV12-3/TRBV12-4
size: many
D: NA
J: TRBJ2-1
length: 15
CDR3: CASSPTGAPYNEQFF
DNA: TGTGCCAGCAGTCCCACAGGCGCCCCGTACAATGAGCAGTTCTTC

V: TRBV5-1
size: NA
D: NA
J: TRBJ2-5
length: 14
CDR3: CASSLVRQQETQYF
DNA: TGCGCCAGCAGCTTGGTTCGGCAGCAAGAGACCCAGTACTTC

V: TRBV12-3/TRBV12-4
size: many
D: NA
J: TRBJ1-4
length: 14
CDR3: CASSFPDRDEKLFF
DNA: TGTGCCAGCAGTTTCCCGGACAGAGATGAAAAACTGTTTTTT

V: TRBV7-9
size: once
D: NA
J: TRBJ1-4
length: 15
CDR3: CASSPEGAANEKLFF
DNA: TGTGCCAGCAGCCCCGAAGGGGCGGCTAATGAAAAACTGTTTTTT

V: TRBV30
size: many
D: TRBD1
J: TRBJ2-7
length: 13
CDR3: CAWSLDRGHEQYF
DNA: TGTGCCTGGAGTTTGGACAGGGGACACGAGCAGTACTTC